One sample yielded the 13 T cell receptor beta chains listed below, sequenced in a study of T cells in Graves' hyperthyroidism and ophthalmopathy. Amplification of TCR beta CDR3 regions used RNA as the template. The TCR CDR3 was amplified in a first-round RT-PCR using the HTBI primer set. TCRdb re-analysed the multiplex PCR reads in MiXCR, keeping a single row per CDR3 protein. The table shows under 400,000 distinct CDR3 sequences, with about 16% occurring only once. The sample taken for sequencing was blood. The receptors were gathered from a woman in her fifties or sixties with Graves' ophthalmopathy.

V gene TRBV18 combines with J gene TRBJ2-7; D may be TRBD1 (6 bases). There are 14 residues in the CDR3. Per germline, CDR1 KGHSH and CDR2 LQKENI. V lost 6 bases to trimming and J lost 0 bases, with 12 bases between them. CDR3 in amino acids: CASSPADSSYEQYF. The CDR3 DNA follows: TGTGCCAGCTCTCCAGCGGACAGCTCCTACGAGCAGTACTTC.

The rearrangement joins TRBV6-5 to TRBJ2-2; possibly TRBD2 for D (7 bases). Looked up from germline, CDR1 is MNHEY and CDR2 is SVGAGI. The CDR3 length is 14 residues. V was cut by 2 bases and J by 7 bases, with 11 bases left in between. CDR3 amino acids: CASSYGGAGGELFF. DNA for the CDR3: TGTGCCAGCAGTTACGGGGGGGCTGGCGGGGAGCTGTTTTTT.

This clonotype was recorded at least ten times. The chain has TRBV18 and TRBJ1-1; D remains ambiguous. The CDR3 runs 13 residues. Germline CDR1 is KGHSH and CDR2 is LQKENI. The V gene lost 2 bases and the J gene lost 3 bases, with 7 bases spanning the gap. CDR3 amino acids: CASSPIRDTEAFF. Here the CDR3 DNA reads TGTGCCAGCTCACCAATTAGGGACACTGAAGCTTTCTTT.

This clonotype appeared many times. This chain joins TRBV12-3 or TRBV12-4 and TRBJ2-1, with a possible D match to TRBD2 (6 bases). V was pared by 7 bases and J by 6 bases, with 16 bases between. The CDR3 has 14 amino acids. The CDR3 DNA sequence: TGTGCCAGCACCCTAGCTGGAGGGCCCAATGAGCAGTTCTTC. As protein: CASTLAGGPNEQFF.

Note on this clonotype: This sequence may be a read error, since a much larger clone differs from it by one base. The V call is TRBV28, the J call TRBJ2-7; perhaps TRBD1 as D (6 bases). CDR3 length: 12 residues. CDR1 and CDR2 from the germline V gene are MDHEN and SYDVKM. With 6 bases removed from V and 7 bases from J, the gap between germline ends came to 13 bases. The CDR3 loop is CASRPGAFEQYF. CDR3 nucleotides: TGTGCCAGCAGACCAGGGGCTTTTGAGCAGTACTTC.

This clonotype has at least ten counts. The chain joins TRBV12-3 or TRBV12-4 to TRBJ2-5; TRBD2 might be the D (6 bases). CDR3 length: 15 amino acids. Trimming shortened V by 3 bases and J by 2 bases, and 13 bases separated the two germline ends. The CDR3 sequence is CASSFGLALQETQYF. In nucleotides, the CDR3 is TGTGCCAGCAGTTTCGGGCTAGCGCTACAAGAGACCCAGTACTTC.

In its sample, this clonotype was seen a few times. The chain has TRBV9 and TRBJ2-5; TRBD2 agrees at 8 bases. Trimming removed 0 bases from V and 3 bases from J; junction bases left unmatched: 4. Per the germline V gene, CDR1 is SGDLS and CDR2 is YYNGEE. This CDR3 region has 15 residues. CDR3 sequence reads: CASSVDISGEETQYF. The CDR3 coding sequence is TGTGCCAGCAGCGTAGATATTAGCGGGGAAGAGACCCAGTACTTC.

This clonotype was counted many times. The chain links TRBV6-1 to TRBJ2-5, with 8 bases lining up with TRBD1. Unmatched junction bases numbered 10, after V lost 5 bases and J lost 2 bases. The CDR3 loop spans 16 amino acids. In germline, CDR1 is MNHNS, CDR2 SASEGT. The CDR3 DNA follows: TGTGCCAGCAGTCCTGGCCGGGACAGGTGGCAAGAGACCCAGTACTTC. As protein: CASSPGRDRWQETQYF.

This clonotype was observed a handful of times. The CDR3 DNA reads as TGTGCCAGCATAGATAGGGCAGGGGGATACAATGAGCAGTTCTTC. Protein: CASIDRAGGYNEQFF. The chain is built from TRBV27 and TRBJ2-1; 7 bases line up with TRBD1. Germline V gives CDR1 MNHEY, CDR2 SMNVEV (reference sequence). J lost 4 bases, V lost 7 bases, and 10 bases had no gene match. The CDR3 is made up of 15 amino acids.

This clonotype was seen more than once but under ten times. The chain couples TRBV12-5 to TRBJ2-5; TRBD1 agrees at 7 bases. The CDR3 is 15 amino acids. The J segment lost 4 bases and the V segment lost 6 bases, leaving 11 bases of the junction unmatched. Germline CDR1 is LGHNT and CDR2 is FRNRAP. The CDR3 protein is CASGLGQEGIETQYF. CDR3 sequence (DNA): TGTGCTAGTGGCCTTGGACAGGAAGGGATAGAGACCCAGTACTTC.

This clonotype was seen repeatedly, ten times or more. The chain joins TRBV7-2 to TRBJ2-7; D call uncertain. The ends were cut back, 6 bases at V and 0 bases at J, with 12 bases in the middle. Germline-derived CDR1 and CDR2 are SGHTA and FQGNSA. CDR3 length: 14 amino acids. The CDR3 reads CASRPDRNSYEQYF. The CDR3 DNA reads TGTGCCAGCAGACCAGACCGAAACTCCTACGAGCAGTACTTC.

The J gene is TRBJ1-2, the V gene TRBV14; D unresolved. Germline V CDR1 and CDR2: SGHDN, FVKESK. This CDR3 is built from 14 residues. Trimming cost V 1 base and J 8 bases, with 14 bases left between them. The CDR3 bases are TGTGCCAGCAGCCAAGGGTGGGCCAAGGAAGGCTACACCTTC. It encodes CASSQGWAKEGYTF.

This clonotype was detected ten times or more. The V call is TRBV7-2, the J call TRBJ2-2, with 7 positions matching TRBD1. The ends lost 1 base at V and 6 bases at J; junction bases unmatched: 5. The CDR3 has 15 amino acids. Germline V gene lookup returns CDR1 SGHTA and CDR2 FQGNSA. The CDR3 DNA is TGTGCCAGCAGCTTAGACCCCCAGGGGGCCGGGGAGCTGTTTTTT. Amino acid sequence: CASSLDPQGAGELFF. Supplemented by reference TRBV7-2 and TRBJ2-2, the full variable domain reads GAGVSQSPSNKVTEKGKDVELRCDPISGHTALYWYRQSLGQGLEFLIYFQGNSAPDKSGLPSDRFSAERTGGSVSTLTIQRTQQEDSAVYLCASSLDPQGAGELFFGEGSRLTVL.